This T cell receptor beta chain appears in the sequencing data of a study of healthy donors' naive CD4 and CD8 T cells. This CDR3 is 17 amino acids long. Looked up from germline, CDR1 is GTSNPN and CDR2 is SVGIG (reference sequence). V lost 0 bases, J lost 1 base, and 17 bases lay in between. TCR libraries were built from about 0.55 ug of total RNA by linear amplification. Using its own MiXCR run on the reads, TCRdb lists one record per CDR3 protein. The sample includes approximately 180,000 distinct CDR3 sequences, about four fifths of them seen just once. The chain recombines TRBV30 with TRBJ2-3, with D unresolved. This clonotype was obtained from a pool of human donors in good health; the sample pools cells from several healthy donors. What was sequenced was naive CD4+ and CD8+ T cells sorted from blood, pooled from several donors. CDR3 loop: CAWSVRFVPAGTDTQYF. The DNA of the CDR3 is TGTGCCTGGAGTGTACGGTTCGTGCCCGCGGGCACAGATACGCAGTATTTT.